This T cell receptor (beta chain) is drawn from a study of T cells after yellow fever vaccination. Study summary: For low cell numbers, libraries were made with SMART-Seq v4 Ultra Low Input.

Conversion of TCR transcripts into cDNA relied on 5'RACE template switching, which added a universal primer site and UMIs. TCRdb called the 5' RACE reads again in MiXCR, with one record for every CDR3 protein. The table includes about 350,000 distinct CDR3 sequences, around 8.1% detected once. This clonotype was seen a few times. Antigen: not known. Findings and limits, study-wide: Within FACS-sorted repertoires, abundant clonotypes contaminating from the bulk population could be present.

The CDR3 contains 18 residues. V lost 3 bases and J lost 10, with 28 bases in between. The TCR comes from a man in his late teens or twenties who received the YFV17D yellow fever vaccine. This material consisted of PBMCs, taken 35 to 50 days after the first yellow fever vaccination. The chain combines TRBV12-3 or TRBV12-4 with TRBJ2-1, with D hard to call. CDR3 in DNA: TGTGCCAGCAGTTTGGGCAGGAATCGTTATAGTAAGCCCAACGAGCAGTTCTTC. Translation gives CASSLGRNRYSKPNEQFF.